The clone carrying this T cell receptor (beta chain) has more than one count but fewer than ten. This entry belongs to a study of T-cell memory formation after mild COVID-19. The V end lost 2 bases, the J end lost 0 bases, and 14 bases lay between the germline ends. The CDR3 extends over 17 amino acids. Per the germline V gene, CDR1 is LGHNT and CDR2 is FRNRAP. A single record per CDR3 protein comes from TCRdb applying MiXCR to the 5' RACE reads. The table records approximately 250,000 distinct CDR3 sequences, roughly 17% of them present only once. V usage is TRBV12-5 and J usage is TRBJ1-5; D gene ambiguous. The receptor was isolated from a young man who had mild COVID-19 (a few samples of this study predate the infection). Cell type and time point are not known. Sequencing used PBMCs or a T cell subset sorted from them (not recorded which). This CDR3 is CASGLSLESYSNQPQHF. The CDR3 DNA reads TGTGCTAGTGGTTTGTCCCTGGAGAGTTATAGCAATCAGCCCCAGCATTTT.